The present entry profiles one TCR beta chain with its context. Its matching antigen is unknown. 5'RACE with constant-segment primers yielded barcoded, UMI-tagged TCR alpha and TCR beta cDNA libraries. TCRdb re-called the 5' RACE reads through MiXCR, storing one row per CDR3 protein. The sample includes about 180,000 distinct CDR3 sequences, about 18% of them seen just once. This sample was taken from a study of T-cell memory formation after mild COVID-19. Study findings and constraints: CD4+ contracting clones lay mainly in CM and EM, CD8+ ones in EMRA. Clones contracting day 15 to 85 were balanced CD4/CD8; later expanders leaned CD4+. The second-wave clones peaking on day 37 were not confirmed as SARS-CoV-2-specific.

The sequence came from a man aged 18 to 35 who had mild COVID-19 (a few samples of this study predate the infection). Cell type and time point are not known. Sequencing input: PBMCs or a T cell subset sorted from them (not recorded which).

CDR3 sequence (DNA): TGTGCCAGCAGCCACACTAGCGGGGGGGCGAGGGATGAGCAGTTCTTC. Encoded protein: CASSHTSGGARDEQFF. This chain uses TRBV7-2 with TRBJ2-1; TRBD2 agrees at 13 bases. Germline lookup yields CDR1 SGHTA and CDR2 FQGNSA. The junction had 9 bases not matched to a gene; V was cut back by 5 bases and J by 8 bases. The CDR3 spans 16 residues.